This TCR beta chain was identified in a study of pediatric ulcerative colitis. Libraries were prepared by immunoSEQ multiplex PCR; TCRdb keeps only in-frame clonotypes and omits some of them. The table has 25,000 to 35,000 clones, 82% seen once. The CDR3 totals 15 residues. V shed 3 bases and J 3 bases; nucleotides not matched to a gene: 6. Germline-derived CDR1 and CDR2 are SGDLS and YYNGEE. The chain combines TRBV9 with TRBJ2-1; 7 positions match TRBD1. The TCR originated in a boy aged 5-17 years with severe ulcerative colitis. Material: blood. In DNA form, the CDR3 reads TGTGCCAGCAGCGATGACAGGGCCCTCTACAATGAGCAGTTCTTC. Translation: CASSDDRALYNEQFF.